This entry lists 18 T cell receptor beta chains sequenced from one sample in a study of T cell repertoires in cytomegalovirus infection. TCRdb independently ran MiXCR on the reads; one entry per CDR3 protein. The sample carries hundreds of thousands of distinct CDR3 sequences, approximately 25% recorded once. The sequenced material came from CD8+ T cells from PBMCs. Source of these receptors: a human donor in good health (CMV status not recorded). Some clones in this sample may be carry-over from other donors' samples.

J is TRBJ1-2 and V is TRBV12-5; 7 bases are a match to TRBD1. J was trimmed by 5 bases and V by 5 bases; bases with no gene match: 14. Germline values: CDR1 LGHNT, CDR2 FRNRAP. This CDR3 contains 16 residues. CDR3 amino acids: CASGPRTTPGGYGYTF. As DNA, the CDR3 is TGTGCTAGTGGTCCGAGAACGACTCCAGGGGGATATGGCTACACCTTC.

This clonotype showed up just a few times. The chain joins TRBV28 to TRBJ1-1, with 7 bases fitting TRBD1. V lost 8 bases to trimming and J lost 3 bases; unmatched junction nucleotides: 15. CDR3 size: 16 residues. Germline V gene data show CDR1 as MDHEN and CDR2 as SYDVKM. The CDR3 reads CASHPLHMTGYTEAFF. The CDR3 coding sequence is TGTGCCAGCCACCCTCTCCACATGACAGGGTACACTGAAGCTTTCTTT.

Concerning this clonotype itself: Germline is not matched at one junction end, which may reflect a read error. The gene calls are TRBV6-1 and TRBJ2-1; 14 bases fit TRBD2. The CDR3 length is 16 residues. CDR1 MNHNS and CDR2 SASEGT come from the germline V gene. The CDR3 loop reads CANSSTSGGAYNEQFF. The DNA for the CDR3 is TGTGCCAACAGTTCGACTAGCGGGGGGGCCTACAATGAGCAGTTCTTC.

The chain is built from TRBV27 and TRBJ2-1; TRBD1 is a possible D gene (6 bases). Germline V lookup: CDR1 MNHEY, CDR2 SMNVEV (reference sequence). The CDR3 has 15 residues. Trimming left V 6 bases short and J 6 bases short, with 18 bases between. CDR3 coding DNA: TGTGCCAGCAGCCCCACAGGGCTCATTCTCAATGAGCAGTTCTTC. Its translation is CASSPTGLILNEQFF.

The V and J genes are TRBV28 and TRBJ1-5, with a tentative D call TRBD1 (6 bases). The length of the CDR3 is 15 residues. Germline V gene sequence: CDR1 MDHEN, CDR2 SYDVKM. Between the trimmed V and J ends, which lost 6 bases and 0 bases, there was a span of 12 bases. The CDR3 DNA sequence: TGTGCCAGCAGCAAGGACAGTTTTAGCAATCAGCCCCAGCATTTT. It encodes CASSKDSFSNQPQHF.

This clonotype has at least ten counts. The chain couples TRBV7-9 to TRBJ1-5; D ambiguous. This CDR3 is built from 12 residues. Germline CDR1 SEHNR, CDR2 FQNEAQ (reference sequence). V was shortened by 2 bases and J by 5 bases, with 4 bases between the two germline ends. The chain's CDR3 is CASSLLDQPQHF. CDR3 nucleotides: TGTGCCAGCAGCTTACTTGATCAGCCCCAGCATTTT.

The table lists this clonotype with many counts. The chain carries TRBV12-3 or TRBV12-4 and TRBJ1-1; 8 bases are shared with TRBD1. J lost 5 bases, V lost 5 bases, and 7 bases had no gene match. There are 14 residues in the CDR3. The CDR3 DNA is TGTGCCAGCAGTCCTGGACAGGGTCGGACTGAAGCTTTCTTT. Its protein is CASSPGQGRTEAFF.

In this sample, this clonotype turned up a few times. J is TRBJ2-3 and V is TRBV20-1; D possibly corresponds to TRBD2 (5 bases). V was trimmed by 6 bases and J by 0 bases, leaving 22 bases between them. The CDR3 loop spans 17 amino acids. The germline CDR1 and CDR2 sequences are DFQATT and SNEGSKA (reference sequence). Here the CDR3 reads CSADFPGPVRSTDTQYF. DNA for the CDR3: TGCAGTGCGGACTTCCCGGGCCCCGTGCGAAGCACAGATACGCAGTATTTT.

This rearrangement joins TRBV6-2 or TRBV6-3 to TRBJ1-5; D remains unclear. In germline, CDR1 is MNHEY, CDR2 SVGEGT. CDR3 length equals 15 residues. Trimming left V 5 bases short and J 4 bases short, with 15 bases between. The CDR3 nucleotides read TGTGCCAGCAGTCTTACCCTCGACAAGAATCAGCCCCAGCATTTT. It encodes CASSLTLDKNQPQHF.

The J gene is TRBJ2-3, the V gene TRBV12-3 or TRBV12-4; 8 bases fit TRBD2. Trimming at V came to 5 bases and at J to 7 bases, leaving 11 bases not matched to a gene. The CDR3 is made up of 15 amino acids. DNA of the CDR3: TGTGCCAGCAGTACGGCTCCCGGACTAGCTTATACGCAGTATTTT. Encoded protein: CASSTAPGLAYTQYF.

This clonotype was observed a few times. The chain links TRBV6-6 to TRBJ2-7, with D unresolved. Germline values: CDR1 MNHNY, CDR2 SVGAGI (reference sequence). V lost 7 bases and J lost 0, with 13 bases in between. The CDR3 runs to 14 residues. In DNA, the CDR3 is TGTGCCAGCACCCTGGACGGTAGCTCCTACGAGCAGTACGTC. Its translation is CASTLDGSSYEQYV.

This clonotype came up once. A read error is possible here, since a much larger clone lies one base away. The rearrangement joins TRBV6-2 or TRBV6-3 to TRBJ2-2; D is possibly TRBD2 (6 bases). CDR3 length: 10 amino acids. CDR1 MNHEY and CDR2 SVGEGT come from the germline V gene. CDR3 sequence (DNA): TGTGCCAGCAATGGCGGGAAGCTGTTTTTT. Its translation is CASNGGKLFF.

CDR3 loop: CASSYLGQGDTTIYF. The CDR3 nucleotides are TGTGCCAGCAGTTACCTGGGACAGGGGGATACCACCATATATTTT. The chain joins TRBV6-5 to TRBJ1-3, with TRBD1 matching over 11 bases. CDR3 length: 15 amino acids. Trimming took 2 bases from V and 9 from J; bases not matched to a gene: 6. Germline-derived CDR1 and CDR2 are MNHEY and SVGAGI.

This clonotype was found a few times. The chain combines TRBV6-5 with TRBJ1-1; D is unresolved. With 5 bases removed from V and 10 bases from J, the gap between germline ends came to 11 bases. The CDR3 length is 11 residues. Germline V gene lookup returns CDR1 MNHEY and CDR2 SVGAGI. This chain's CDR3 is CASSVLGSAFF. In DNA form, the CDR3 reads TGTGCCAGCAGTGTTCTGGGATCAGCTTTCTTT.

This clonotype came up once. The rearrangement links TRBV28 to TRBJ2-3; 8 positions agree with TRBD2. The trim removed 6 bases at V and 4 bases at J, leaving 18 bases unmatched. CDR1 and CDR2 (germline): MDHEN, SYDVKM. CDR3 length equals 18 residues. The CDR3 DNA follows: TGTGCCAGCAGCTCTTTAGTTCTGCGGGGGGTAGGCGCAGATACGCAGTATTTT. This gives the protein CASSSLVLRGVGADTQYF.

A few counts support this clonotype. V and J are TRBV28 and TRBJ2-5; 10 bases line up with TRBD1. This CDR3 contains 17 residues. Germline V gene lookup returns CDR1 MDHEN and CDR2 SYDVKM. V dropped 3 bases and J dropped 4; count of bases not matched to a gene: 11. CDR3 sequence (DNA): TGTGCCAGCAGTTTCCCCCGCGACAGGGGGCGTGGAGAGACCCAGTACTTC. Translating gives CASSFPRDRGRGETQYF.

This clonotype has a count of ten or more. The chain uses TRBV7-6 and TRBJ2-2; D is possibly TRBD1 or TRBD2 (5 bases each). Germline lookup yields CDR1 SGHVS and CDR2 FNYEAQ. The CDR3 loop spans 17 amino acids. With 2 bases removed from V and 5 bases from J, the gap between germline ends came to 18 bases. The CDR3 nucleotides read TGTGCCAGCAGCTTAACTACACGGGGCAGGGTAACCGGGGAGCTGTTTTTT. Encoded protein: CASSLTTRGRVTGELFF. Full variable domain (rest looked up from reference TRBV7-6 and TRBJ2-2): GAGVSQSPRYKVTKRGQDVALRCDPISGHVSLYWYRQALGQGPEFLTYFNYEAQQDKSGLPNDRFSAERPEGSISTLTIQRTEQRDSAMYRCASSLTTRGRVTGELFFGEGSRLTVL.

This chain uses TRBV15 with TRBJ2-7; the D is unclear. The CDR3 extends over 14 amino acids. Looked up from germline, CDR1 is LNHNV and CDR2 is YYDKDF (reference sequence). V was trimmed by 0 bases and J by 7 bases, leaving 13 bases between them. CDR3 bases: TGTGCCACCAGCAGAGAGGCAGGCGCGGAAGAGCAGTACTTC. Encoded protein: CATSREAGAEEQYF. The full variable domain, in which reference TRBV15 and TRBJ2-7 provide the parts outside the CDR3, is DAMVIQNPRYQVTQFGKPVTLSCSQTLNHNVMYWYQQKSSQAPKLLFHYYDKDFNNEADTPDNFQSRRPNTSFCFLDIRSPGLGDTAMYLCATSREAGAEEQYFGPGTRLTVT.